This TCR beta chain stems from a study of blood T cell repertoires in COVID-19. V lost 5 bases and J lost 5; bases outside the gene matches: 7. The V gene's germline CDR1 is SGHVS and CDR2 FQNEAQ. The CDR3 consists of 14 residues. Some clones are missing from TCRdb's copy, which holds only in-frame ones; the method was immunoSEQ multiplex PCR. This table has about 480,000 clones, around 89% appearing once. The sample was peripheral blood. The receptor's source is a woman aged 25 to 39 with acute or convalescent COVID-19. V is TRBV7-8 and J is TRBJ2-5, with 8 bases fitting TRBD2. Here the CDR3 reads CASSPGLVGETQYF. CDR3 nucleotide sequence: TGTGCCAGCAGCCCGGGACTAGTCGGGGAGACCCAGTACTTC. Complete variable domain (other parts from reference TRBV7-8 and TRBJ2-5): GAGVSQSPRYKVAKRGQDVALRCDPISGHVSLFWYQQALGQGPEFLTYFQNEAQLDKSGLPSDRFFAERPEGSVSTLKIQRTQQEDSAVYLCASSPGLVGETQYFGPGTRLLVL.